The clone carrying this T cell receptor (beta chain) has at least ten counts. Its antigen is currently unknown. Libraries of TCR beta came from iRepertoire HTBI primers plus Arm-PCR of CDR3 regions. In the original analysis: Across all samples, roughly 60 TRBV segments and around 15 TRBJ segments were identified. TCRdb recomputed calls from the multiplex PCR reads with MiXCR, one row per CDR3 protein. TCRdb, not the authors, supplied the V and J calls. The table shows 410,000 or so distinct CDR3 sequences, with about 15% occurring only once. Described time point: newly diagnosed GD, antithyroid drugs for less than 3 months. Construction of the TCR library relied on RNA isolated from PBMCs. Roughly 10 milliliters of peripheral blood went into EDTA tubes. This record comes from a study of regulatory T cells in long-lasting Graves disease. Study-wide points: Repertoires from persistent disease leaned toward TRBV28, TRBJ1-2 and TRBJ2-5.

This CDR3 comprises 14 residues. Germline CDR1 and CDR2: GTSNPN and SVGIG (reference sequence). Trimming left V 0 bases short and J 1 base short, with 9 bases between. In addition, the sample was reused for a study of T cells in Graves' hyperthyroidism and ophthalmopathy. That report notes: Most thyroid clonotypes with frequency above 0.001 were detected in blood.

The clonotype comes from a woman between 25 and 40 years old with Graves disease. The sample in question was peripheral blood mononuclear cells (PBMCs), obtained at new diagnosis, from a patient treated with antithyroid drugs. J is TRBJ1-1 and V is TRBV30; a possible D gene is TRBD1 (5 bases). CDR3 DNA sequence: TGTGCCTGGAGTGTACATAGGGGGAACACTGAAGCTTTCTTT. The encoded protein is CAWSVHRGNTEAFF.